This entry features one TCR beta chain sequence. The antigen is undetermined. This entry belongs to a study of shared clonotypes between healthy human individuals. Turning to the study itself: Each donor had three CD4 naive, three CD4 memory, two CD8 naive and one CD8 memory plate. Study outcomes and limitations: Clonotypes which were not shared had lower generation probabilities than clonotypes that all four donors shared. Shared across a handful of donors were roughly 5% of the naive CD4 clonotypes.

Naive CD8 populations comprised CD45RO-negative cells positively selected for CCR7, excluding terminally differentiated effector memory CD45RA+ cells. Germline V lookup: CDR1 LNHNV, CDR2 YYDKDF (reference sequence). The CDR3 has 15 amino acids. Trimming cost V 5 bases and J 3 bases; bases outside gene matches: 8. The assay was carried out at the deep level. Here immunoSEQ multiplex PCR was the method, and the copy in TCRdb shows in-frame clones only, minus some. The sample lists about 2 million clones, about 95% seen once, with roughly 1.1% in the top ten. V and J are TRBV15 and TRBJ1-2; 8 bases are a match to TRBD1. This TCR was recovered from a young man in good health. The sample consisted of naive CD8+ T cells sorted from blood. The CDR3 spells CATSAPGQAYYGYTF. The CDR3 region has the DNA TGTGCCACCAGCGCTCCGGGACAGGCCTACTATGGCTACACCTTC.